These 18 T cell receptor beta chains came from one sample sequenced in a study of T cells in AML relapse after transplant. TCR alpha and beta chains were amplified from RNA by modified RACE PCR. TCRdb re-analysed the PCR reads in MiXCR, keeping a single row per CDR3 protein. The sample holds about 1,400 distinct CDR3 sequences; about 7% are singletons and the top ten take 45% to 55%. This sample comprised bone marrow, either the whole sample or a sorted T cell fraction (not recorded which), obtained in complete remission. Receptors were obtained from a human donor who had a stem cell transplant for acute myeloid leukemia. Some T cells may be provided by the graft donor.

A few counts support this clonotype. The gene calls are TRBV14 and TRBJ2-5, with D perhaps given as TRBD1 or TRBD2 (5 bases each). CDR1 is SGHDN and CDR2 is FVKESK in the germline V gene. The CDR3 is 17 residues long. The V and J ends lost 5 bases and 2 bases respectively, with 21 bases between them. The CDR3 DNA reads TGTGCCAGCAGCACGCACCCGCCCGGGACGGGGCAAGAGACCCAGTACTTC. This gives the protein CASSTHPPGTGQETQYF. Full variable domain (outside the CDR3, taken from reference TRBV14 and TRBJ2-5): EAGVTQFPSHSVIEKGQTVTLRCDPISGHDNLYWYRRVMGKEIKFLLHFVKESKQDESGMPNNRFLAERTGGTYSTLKVQPAELEDSGVYFCASSTHPPGTGQETQYFGPGTRLLVL.

V gene TRBV15 combines with J gene TRBJ2-7; 9 bases map to TRBD1. This CDR3 region has 16 residues. Looked up from germline, CDR1 is LNHNV and CDR2 is YYDKDF (reference sequence). Trimming cost V 7 bases and J 4 bases; bases outside gene matches: 14. CDR3 sequence (DNA): TGTGCCACCAACAGGAACGCACAGGGGGCATTGTACGAGCAGTACTTC. Translated: CATNRNAQGALYEQYF.

This clonotype was found many times. The gene calls are TRBV4-1 and TRBJ2-3; D is ambiguous. Trimming stripped 4 bases from V and 0 bases from J, with 14 bases between. The CDR3 spans 16 residues. Germline-derived CDR1 and CDR2 are MGHRA and YSYEKL. This chain's CDR3 is CASSPLAGRSTDTQYF. DNA for the CDR3: TGCGCCAGCAGCCCTCTGGCCGGCCGCAGCACAGATACGCAGTATTTT.

This clonotype has only a few counts. This chain uses TRBV18 with TRBJ1-1; perhaps TRBD1 as D (6 bases). CDR1 and CDR2 from the germline V gene are KGHSH and LQKENI. V lost 4 bases, J lost 3 bases, and 9 bases lay in between. CDR3 length: 13 residues. CDR3 protein: CASSHGQYTEAFF. Here the CDR3 DNA reads TGTGCCAGCTCACACGGACAGTACACTGAAGCTTTCTTT. The variable domain in full, completed from reference TRBV18 and TRBJ1-1, reads NAGVMQNPRHLVRRRGQEARLRCSPMKGHSHVYWYRQLPEEGLKFMVYLQKENIIDESGMPKERFSAEFPKEGPSILRIQQVVRGDSAAYFCASSHGQYTEAFFGQGTRLTVV.

Within the sample, this clonotype is medium-sized. The chain links TRBV5-6 to TRBJ2-5; TRBD2 aligns across 7 bases. Per the germline V gene, CDR1 is SGHDT and CDR2 is YYEEEE. The junction had 4 bases not matched to a gene; V was cut back by 0 bases and J by 5 bases. The CDR3 length is 14 residues. For the CDR3, the DNA is TGTGCCAGCAGCTTGGGGACTAGACAGGAGACCCAGTACTTC. Its translation is CASSLGTRQETQYF.

The genes are TRBV2 and TRBJ1-2, with 9 positions matching TRBD1. The CDR3 consists of 15 residues. The V and J ends lost 6 bases and 2 bases, in that order; junction bases with no gene match: 7. From germline, CDR1 is SNHLY and CDR2 FYNNEI. The CDR3 reads CASSEQGQGNYGYTF. CDR3 sequence (DNA): TGTGCCAGCAGCGAACAAGGACAGGGGAACTATGGCTACACCTTC.

This clonotype is medium-sized (0.01 to 0.1%) by share. The chain carries TRBV18 and TRBJ1-6; D is perhaps TRBD1 (5 bases). The CDR3 has 18 amino acids. The V end was cut by 3 bases, the J end by 0 bases, with 15 bases between. The germline V gene has CDR1 KGHSH and CDR2 LQKENI. CDR3 DNA: TGTGCCAGCTCACCTCGAGAGGTGCAGGGCTCCTATAATTCACCCCTCCACTTT. It codes for CASSPREVQGSYNSPLHF.

By proportion, this clonotype is medium-sized. The V and J genes are TRBV5-6 and TRBJ2-2; no clear D. In germline, CDR1 is SGHDT, CDR2 YYEEEE. The CDR3 sequence is 14 residues long. V lost 0 bases to trimming and J lost 4 bases, with 7 bases between them. The DNA for the CDR3 is TGTGCCAGCAGCTTGGTCCAGGTCACCGGGGAGCTGTTTTTT. As protein: CASSLVQVTGELFF.

J is TRBJ2-1 and V is TRBV6-1, with 10 positions matching TRBD2. Germline CDR1 MNHNS, CDR2 SASEGT. J gave up 3 bases and V 9 bases, and 14 bases lay outside the gene matches. CDR3 size: 17 residues. CDR3 coding DNA: TGTGCCAGTACTGCTCCTAATATAGCGGGAGGCTACAATGAGCAGTTCTTC. It translates to CASTAPNIAGGYNEQFF.

This clonotype was recorded many times. V is TRBV13 and J is TRBJ1-1, with D possibly matching TRBD1 (5 bases). This CDR3 is built from 13 residues. Per the germline V gene, CDR1 is PRHDT and CDR2 is FYEKMQ (reference sequence). The ends were cut back, 4 bases at V and 8 bases at J, with 14 bases in the middle. CDR3 region: CASSWGLLGEAFF. The CDR3 DNA sequence: TGTGCCAGCAGCTGGGGACTCCTGGGAGAAGCTTTCTTT.

By share, this clonotype counts as large. CDR3 nucleotides: TGTGCCAGCAGCACAAGCGGGATGATAGCAGATACGCAGTATTTT. This codes for CASSTSGMIADTQYF. The V gene is TRBV7-3, the J gene TRBJ2-3; TRBD2 aligns across 7 bases. V was clipped by 5 bases and J by 4 bases; unmatched bases: 9. CDR3 length: 15 residues. Germline lookup yields CDR1 SGHTA and CDR2 FQGTGA.

This clonotype is medium-sized by share. V gene TRBV12-3 or TRBV12-4 combines with J gene TRBJ2-7; 8 bases match TRBD2. The CDR3 runs to 14 residues. Germline trimming cut 2 bases from V and 3 bases from J; bases unmatched to any gene: 3. CDR3 amino acids: CASSLSGTSYEQYF. Here the CDR3 DNA reads TGTGCCAGCAGTTTATCCGGGACTAGCTACGAGCAGTACTTC.

This clonotype is medium-sized (0.01 to 0.1%). The chain employs TRBV6-6 and TRBJ2-4, with D unresolved. Germline CDR1 MNHNY, CDR2 SVGAGI (reference sequence). The germline V and J ends were trimmed by 4 bases and 3 bases, with 10 bases remaining between them. The CDR3 totals 14 residues. As DNA, the CDR3 is TGTGCCAGCAGTTCCGTGGATGTCAAAAACATTCAGTACTTC. Protein: CASSSVDVKNIQYF.

In this sample, this clonotype is medium-sized. The gene calls are TRBV24-1 and TRBJ2-5, with D perhaps matching TRBD1 (5 bases). The V end was cut by 5 bases, the J end by 0 bases, with 6 bases between. Looked up from germline, CDR1 is KGHDR and CDR2 is SFDVKD. CDR3 length equals 13 residues. CDR3 sequence (DNA): TGTGCCACCAGTGGGGGCAACCAAGAGACCCAGTACTTC. This encodes CATSGGNQETQYF.

In this sample, this clonotype is medium-sized. The junction and the germline gene differ at one end; a read error may be behind it. The rearrangement uses TRBV9 and TRBJ1-6; D remains ambiguous. The CDR3 runs 14 residues. Germline CDR1 reads SGDLS; CDR2 reads YYNGEE. The chain's CDR3 is CASSVVGRDSPLHF. CDR3 DNA sequence: TGTGCCAGCAGCGTAGTCGGACGGGATTCACCCCTACACTTT.

This clonotype qualifies as medium-sized. The chain carries TRBV15 and TRBJ1-5, with D unclear. The germline gives CDR1 LNHNV, CDR2 YYDKDF (reference sequence). The V gene lost 5 bases and the J gene lost 1 base, with 3 bases spanning the gap. CDR3 length equals 12 residues. CDR3 in amino acids: CATSQSNQPQHF. DNA of the CDR3: TGTGCCACCAGCCAGAGCAATCAGCCCCAGCATTTT.

This clonotype has at least ten counts. J is TRBJ2-1 and V is TRBV18; D is unresolved. Germline V gene data show CDR1 as KGHSH and CDR2 as LQKENI. CDR3 length: 16 residues. Trimming shortened V by 1 base and J by 0 bases, and 10 bases separated the two germline ends. CDR3 in amino acids: CASSPLWRPSYNEQFF. In nucleotides, the CDR3 is TGTGCCAGCTCACCACTGTGGCGGCCCTCCTACAATGAGCAGTTCTTC.

Relative to its sample, this clonotype is medium-sized. The chain recombines TRBV18 with TRBJ2-1, with D uncertain. In germline, CDR1 is KGHSH, CDR2 LQKENI. Trimming cost V 3 bases and J 12 bases, with 15 bases left between them. The CDR3 is 13 amino acids. This CDR3 is CASSPLFGSGQFF. The DNA for the CDR3 is TGTGCCAGCTCACCGCTTTTTGGATCGGGGCAGTTCTTC.